The clone carrying this T cell receptor beta chain has a count of ten or more. Its antigen is still unknown. V was trimmed by 7 bases and J by 3 bases, leaving 10 bases between them. This CDR3 contains 13 residues. The germline gives CDR1 SGHKS, CDR2 YYEKEE (reference sequence). The sample is drawn from a study of T cells after yellow fever vaccination. The study's findings and limits: High-abundance clonotypes from the bulk population could contaminate FACS-sorted repertoires. Only a small proportion of the clonotypes turned up in both the CD4 and the CD8 compartments, likely arising from convergent recombination. Peaking on day 5 versus 15, the secondary response was faster but weaker.

Making TCR cDNA involved 5'RACE template switching, which added UMIs and a universal primer site. From the 5' RACE reads, TCRdb called clonotypes with MiXCR, one entry per CDR3 protein. Of 450,000 to 550,000 distinct CDR3 sequences listed, 19% are singletons. This rearrangement joins TRBV5-5 to TRBJ2-2, with a weak D call TRBD2 (6 bases). Here the sequenced sample was PBMCs, taken 15 days after the yellow fever booster vaccination. The receptor comes from a man aged 25-40 years who received the YFV17D yellow fever vaccine. CDR3 bases: TGTGCCAGCCACACGGGGGACACCGGGGAGCTGTTTTTT. It codes for CASHTGDTGELFF.